This TCR beta chain was captured by sequencing in a study of CD8+ T cells in alopecia areata. About the study: It was 6 to 18 months of tofacitinib, and then there were 6 months off drug.

Following extraction, RNA underwent reverse transcription to cDNA, which served as the sequencing template. Profiled with immunoSEQ multiplex PCR; TCRdb holds only in-frame clones, not every one. The repertoire holds hundreds of thousands of clones, with approximately 72% as singletons. Of note for this clone: The antigen is undetermined.

General study findings and limits: There were many expanded lesional clones persisting in scalp and blood during tofacitinib. Possibly because of HLA-related factors, TCR sharing was less clear across patients than in mice.

Treatment denoted: oral pan-JAK inhibitor, 5-10 mg twice daily. The germline gives CDR1 PRHDT, CDR2 FYEKMQ (reference sequence). The CDR3 is 13 residues long. The V end lost 5 bases, the J end lost 3 bases, and 8 bases lay between the germline ends. The sequence was collected from a human donor with alopecia areata. The chain employs TRBV13 and TRBJ1-5; no firm D call. The source was CD4+ T cells sorted from blood, collected around week 46, from a patient treated with tofacitinib. The CDR3 DNA is TGTGCCAGCAGCCCCCGTCTCAATCAGCCCCAGCATTTT. It codes for CASSPRLNQPQHF.